The 32 T cell receptor beta chains reported below all come from one sample, sequenced in a study of cytomegalovirus exposure and HLA in healthy donors. Repertoires were generated with immunoSEQ multiplex PCR, while TCRdb's copy carries only in-frame clones and drops some. This sample has about 110,000 clones, with approximately 85% found just once. Material: PBMCs. The receptors here all came from a young woman in good health and CMV-seronegative.

This clone was recorded a few times. The chain recombines TRBV29-1 with TRBJ1-2, with D hard to call. Germline V gene data show CDR1 as SQVTM and CDR2 as ANQGSEA. Trimming removed 3 bases at V and 8 bases at J, with 13 bases between. This CDR3 is built from 12 residues. The CDR3 DNA reads TGCAGCGTTGATACGGGGTTAGGGGGCTACACCTTC. Protein product: CSVDTGLGGYTF.

The count of this clone is one. The chain joins TRBV9 to TRBJ2-3; TRBD2 is a possible D gene (7 bases). Germline V gene data show CDR1 as SGDLS and CDR2 as YYNGEE. Trimming cost V 4 bases and J 6 bases, with 21 bases left between them. CDR3 size: 16 residues. The CDR3 loop is CASSSARGGLGDTQYF. For the CDR3, the DNA is TGTGCCAGCAGCTCAGCGAGGGGGGGCCTTGGCGATACGCAGTATTTT.

The chain carries TRBV27 and TRBJ2-7; TRBD1 matches at 9 bases. CDR1 and CDR2 from the germline V gene are MNHEY and SMNVEV (reference sequence). V shed 2 bases, J shed 4 bases, and the junction held 12 bases outside the gene matches. CDR3 size: 17 residues. CDR3 nucleotide sequence: TGTGCCAGCAGTTTAAAATTCGGGGGACAGGGTCGGTACGAGCAGTACTTC. Translated: CASSLKFGGQGRYEQYF.

The J gene is TRBJ1-2, the V gene TRBV6-1, with 8 bases fitting TRBD1. Germline-derived CDR1 and CDR2 are MNHNS and SASEGT. After removal of 10 bases from V and 0 bases from J, the junction contained 10 bases not matched to a gene. This CDR3 region has 15 residues. The CDR3 spells CANDSAGGANYGYTF. CDR3 coding DNA: TGTGCCAACGATTCCGCAGGGGGCGCTAACTATGGCTACACCTTC.

This chain joins TRBV9 and TRBJ1-1, with D unclear. Trimming cost V 0 bases and J 8 bases, with 14 bases left between them. Germline values: CDR1 SGDLS, CDR2 YYNGEE. The CDR3 loop spans 14 amino acids. In nucleotides, the CDR3 is TGTGCCAGCAGCGTAGTAGATCCGAGGAGAGAAGCTTTCTTT. Protein sequence: CASSVVDPRREAFF.

The chain joins TRBV7-9 to TRBJ1-4; no firm D call. CDR1 and CDR2 (germline): SEHNR, FQNEAQ (reference sequence). The CDR3 contains 12 residues. The CDR3 is CGHRDLAEKLFF. The CDR3 DNA follows: TGTGGACACCGGGATCTTGCGGAAAAACTGTTTTTT.

V is TRBV30 and J is TRBJ2-5, with TRBD2 identical over 8 bases. Germline CDR1 is GTSNPN and CDR2 is SVGIG (reference sequence). V lost 3 bases to trimming and J lost 5 bases; unmatched junction nucleotides: 17. The CDR3 extends over 17 amino acids. The CDR3 DNA is TGTGCCTGGAGGCCTCAACTTGCCGGGACTAGTAAGGAGACCCAGTACTTC. Its protein product is CAWRPQLAGTSKETQYF. The full variable domain, in which reference TRBV30 and TRBJ2-5 provide the parts outside the CDR3, is SQTIHQWPATLVQPVGSPLSLECTVEGTSNPNLYWYRQAAGRGLQLLFYSVGIGQISSEVPQNLSASRPQDRQFILSSKKLLLSDSGFYLCAWRPQLAGTSKETQYFGPGTRLLVL.

The chain employs TRBV19 and TRBJ2-7; D gene unclear. The CDR3 length is 13 residues. From germline, CDR1 is LNHDA and CDR2 SQIVND (reference sequence). Trimming cost V 11 bases and J 6 bases, with 20 bases left between them. In DNA form, the CDR3 reads TGTGCCTCCTCGGCGGCCGGCCGTCGCGAGCAGTACTTC. Protein: CASSAAGRREQYF.

V usage is TRBV25-1 and J usage is TRBJ2-2, with 10 bases identical to TRBD2. In germline, CDR1 is MGHDK, CDR2 SYGVNS. The CDR3 length is 18 residues. J was trimmed by 4 bases and V by 6 bases; bases with no gene match: 14. CDR3 residues: CASSAIYNGTSVTGELFF. The DNA for the CDR3 is TGTGCCAGCAGCGCAATTTATAATGGGACTAGCGTCACCGGGGAGCTGTTTTTT.

This chain joins TRBV10-3 and TRBJ1-5; 7 nucleotides agree with TRBD1. The CDR3 consists of 14 residues. V shed 0 bases, J shed 7 bases, and the junction held 3 bases outside the gene matches. Germline CDR1 and CDR2: ENHRY and SYGVKD. CDR3 coding DNA: TGTGCCATCAGTGAGTCGACAGGGTTGCAGCCCCAGCATTTT. It translates to CAISESTGLQPQHF.

This clone came up a few times. The gene calls are TRBV2 and TRBJ2-7; 10 nucleotides agree with TRBD1. V lost 4 bases to trimming and J lost 6 bases; unmatched junction nucleotides: 6. Germline loops: CDR1 SNHLY, CDR2 FYNNEI. This CDR3 has 14 residues. The CDR3, as DNA: TGTGCCAGCAGTGGGACAGGGGGGTTCGGCGAGCAGTACTTC. Residues: CASSGTGGFGEQYF.

This chain links TRBV29-1 with TRBJ1-3, with D hard to call. With 1 base removed from V and 0 bases from J, the gap between germline ends came to 7 bases. The CDR3 runs 14 residues. Germline CDR1 is SQVTM and CDR2 is ANQGSEA. The CDR3 nucleotides are TGCAGCGTTGAAGCTACAGTCTCTGGAAACACCATATATTTT. It codes for CSVEATVSGNTIYF.

The chain couples TRBV10-2 to TRBJ1-5, with no clear D. This CDR3 has 13 amino acids. Looked up from germline, CDR1 is WSHSY and CDR2 is SAAADI. The V end was cut by 4 bases, the J end by 5 bases, with 9 bases between. CDR3 sequence: CASSADTYQPQHF. Written as DNA, the CDR3 is TGCGCCAGCAGTGCCGACACCTATCAGCCCCAGCATTTT.

This chain uses TRBV7-9 with TRBJ2-3; 11 bases match TRBD2. The CDR3 has 16 residues. Germline V CDR1 and CDR2: SEHNR, FQNEAQ (reference sequence). The J segment lost 1 base and the V segment lost 5 bases, leaving 5 bases of the junction unmatched. CDR3 in amino acids: CASSPPTSGGTDTQYF. For the CDR3, the DNA is TGTGCCAGCAGCCCCCCGACTAGCGGGGGCACAGATACGCAGTATTTT.

The chain links TRBV27 to TRBJ2-1, with D possibly being TRBD2 (6 bases). From germline, CDR1 is MNHEY and CDR2 SMNVEV (reference sequence). Trimming removed 2 bases from V and 5 bases from J, with 16 bases in between. The CDR3 sequence is 16 residues long. Here the CDR3 reads CASSLGAGRNHNEQFF. The CDR3 DNA follows: TGTGCCAGCAGTTTAGGGGCAGGGAGGAATCACAATGAGCAGTTCTTC.

The chain couples TRBV27 to TRBJ2-7, with 8 bases matching TRBD2. CDR3 length: 14 amino acids. After removal of 2 bases from V and 2 bases from J, the junction contained 2 bases not matched to a gene. CDR1 and CDR2 from the germline V gene are MNHEY and SMNVEV (reference sequence). The CDR3 loop reads CASSLTGGPYEQYF. The CDR3 DNA reads as TGTGCCAGCAGTTTAACGGGGGGGCCCTACGAGCAGTACTTC.

J is TRBJ2-5 and V is TRBV6-1; tentative D call: TRBD1 (8 bases). Germline V CDR1 and CDR2: MNHNS, SASEGT. This CDR3 is built from 13 residues. The V and J ends lost 8 bases and 5 bases respectively, with 15 bases between them. This CDR3 reads CASGEQGGETQYF. The CDR3 DNA reads as TGTGCCAGCGGAGAACAGGGGGGGGAGACCCAGTACTTC.

V and J are TRBV7-7 and TRBJ2-7, with D tentatively TRBD2 (6 bases). This CDR3 contains 13 residues. In germline, CDR1 is SSHAT, CDR2 FNYEAQ (reference sequence). Trimming left V 4 bases short and J 3 bases short, with 10 bases between. The CDR3 loop is CASSSGVGYEQYF. DNA for the CDR3: TGTGCCAGCAGCTCGGGAGTCGGCTACGAGCAGTACTTC.

The genes are TRBV19 and TRBJ1-6, with TRBD1 matching 7 bases. The CDR3 contains 14 residues. CDR1 is LNHDA and CDR2 is SQIVND in the germline V gene (reference sequence). V lost 7 bases to trimming and J lost 5 bases; unmatched junction nucleotides: 5. The CDR3 reads CASTPTGDNSPLHF. CDR3 DNA sequence: TGTGCCAGTACTCCCACAGGGGATAATTCACCCCTCCACTTT.

This clone has just one count. The chain recombines TRBV28 with TRBJ2-7, with TRBD1 as a possible D gene (5 bases). Germline CDR1 MDHEN, CDR2 SYDVKM. The CDR3 sequence is 14 residues long. Trimming took 2 bases from V and 2 from J, leaving 10 bases between them. CDR3 bases: TGTGCCAGCAGTTTAGGCAGGGTTACCTACGAGCAGTACTTC. It translates to CASSLGRVTYEQYF.

The chain uses TRBV5-1 and TRBJ2-1, with D uncertain. This CDR3 spans 13 amino acids. Germline V gene data show CDR1 as SGHRS and CDR2 as YFSETQ. With 1 base removed from V and 8 bases from J, the gap between germline ends came to 10 bases. CDR3 nucleotides: TGCGCCAGCAGCTTGTGGGCCCAACATGAGCAGTTCTTC. This translates into CASSLWAQHEQFF. The variable domain in full, with the rest retrieved from reference TRBV5-1 and TRBJ2-1, is KAGVTQTPRYLIKTRGQQVTLSCSPISGHRSVSWYQQTPGQGLQFLFEYFSETQRNKGNFPGRFSGRQFSNSRSEMNVSTLELGDSALYLCASSLWAQHEQFFGPGTRLTVL.

For this clone: An end of the junction does not agree with germline; a read error may underlie this. This sequence joins TRBV27 and TRBJ2-1; 10 positions match TRBD2. CDR3 length: 12 residues. Germline assignment: CDR1 MNHEY and CDR2 SMNVEV (reference sequence). The CDR3 spells CASSSGLAVVIF. CDR3 DNA: TGTGCCAGCAGTTCCGGACTAGCGGTCGTGATCTTC.

The rearrangement joins TRBV7-6 to TRBJ1-2, with a weak D call TRBD1 (5 bases). This CDR3 spans 15 amino acids. CDR1 and CDR2 from the germline V gene are SGHVS and FNYEAQ. Trimming pared 2 bases from V and 2 bases from J, leaving 12 bases between. The CDR3 region is CASSLRFPGNYGYTF. The CDR3 DNA sequence: TGTGCCAGCAGCTTAAGGTTTCCAGGGAACTATGGCTACACCTTC.

V usage is TRBV11-2 and J usage is TRBJ1-1, with D tentatively TRBD1 (6 bases). Trimming removed 9 bases at V and 0 bases at J, with 14 bases between. The germline V gene has CDR1 SGHAT and CDR2 FQNNGV. The CDR3 length is 14 residues. CDR3 sequence reads: CARRVQGVNTEAFF. CDR3 DNA sequence: TGTGCCAGAAGAGTACAGGGAGTGAACACTGAAGCTTTCTTT.

In DNA form, the CDR3 reads TGCGCCAGCAGCCAAGGAAGAGGGAGCAATCAGCCCCAGCATTTT. As protein: CASSQGRGSNQPQHF. The chain employs TRBV4-1 and TRBJ1-5; D uncertain. The CDR3 contains 15 residues. V gave up 1 base and J gave up 1 base, with 8 bases separating them. Germline V CDR1 and CDR2: MGHRA, YSYEKL.

The chain couples TRBV4-1 to TRBJ2-1, with 7 bases that match TRBD1. The CDR3 has 13 residues. J gave up 9 bases and V 3 bases, and 5 bases lay outside the gene matches. In germline, CDR1 is MGHRA, CDR2 YSYEKL. The CDR3 nucleotides read TGCGCCAGCAGCCACATCCCAGGGGGTGAGCAGTTCTTC. Amino acids: CASSHIPGGEQFF.

CDR3 in DNA: TGTGCCAGCACCCGGACAGGTACCGTTGAAGCTTTCTTT. It translates to CASTRTGTVEAFF. The chain employs TRBV5-6 and TRBJ1-1, with 7 positions matching TRBD1. The CDR3 covers 13 residues. CDR1 SGHDT and CDR2 YYEEEE come from the germline V gene. Losses at the gene ends were 6 bases for V and 7 bases for J; bases not matched to a gene: 9.

The V and J genes are TRBV10-3 and TRBJ2-1; 10 bases are a match to TRBD2. Germline V lookup: CDR1 ENHRY, CDR2 SYGVKD. With V trimmed by 10 bases and J by 6 bases, 12 bases remained unmatched. This CDR3 has 15 amino acids. The CDR3 protein is CATGTSVVEGNEQFF. The CDR3 DNA sequence: TGTGCCACCGGGACTAGCGTTGTGGAGGGCAATGAGCAGTTCTTC.

This clone was seen just once. The chain couples TRBV6-1 to TRBJ2-4, with D possibly matching TRBD1 (5 bases). V dropped 4 bases and J dropped 7 bases, with 26 bases sitting between them. The CDR3 runs 18 residues. Germline V gene data show CDR1 as MNHNS and CDR2 as SASEGT. The CDR3 nucleotides are TGTGCCAGCAGTGCACTCTCGAGTAGTGGGGCAGGGTGGAACATTCAGTACTTC. This encodes CASSALSSSGAGWNIQYF.

The chain employs TRBV19 and TRBJ2-2; 7 bases align to TRBD1. Germline assignment: CDR1 LNHDA and CDR2 SQIVND (reference sequence). The V segment lost 4 bases and the J segment 5 bases; nucleotides outside the gene matches: 10. This CDR3 has 16 residues. The CDR3 reads CASSTVPGQRTGELFF. The CDR3 DNA reads TGTGCCAGTAGTACTGTGCCGGGACAGCGGACCGGGGAGCTGTTTTTT.

The chain carries TRBV10-1 and TRBJ2-3, with 12 bases identical to TRBD2. This CDR3 spans 16 amino acids. CDR1 WNHNN and CDR2 SYGVQD come from the germline V gene (reference sequence). V lost 5 bases to trimming and J lost 0 bases; unmatched junction nucleotides: 3. The CDR3 sequence is CASSRTSGVSTDTQYF. The CDR3 DNA sequence: TGCGCCAGCAGTCGGACTAGCGGGGTGAGCACAGATACGCAGTATTTT.

This clone is a singleton in its sample. The chain uses TRBV29-1 and TRBJ2-5; 11 nucleotides line up with TRBD2. V dropped 3 bases and J dropped 2; count of bases not matched to a gene: 5. The CDR3 length is 15 residues. CDR1 and CDR2 (germline): SQVTM, ANQGSEA. CDR3 in amino acids: CSVEVGLAEQETQYF. The CDR3 DNA sequence: TGCAGCGTTGAGGTGGGACTAGCGGAACAAGAGACCCAGTACTTC. The whole variable domain, remainder taken from reference TRBV29-1 and TRBJ2-5, is SAVISQKPSRDICQRGTSLTIQCQVDSQVTMMFWYRQQPGQSLTLIATANQGSEATYESGFVIDKFPISRPNLTFSTLTVSNMSPEDSSIYLCSVEVGLAEQETQYFGPGTRLLVL.